A selection of T cell receptor beta chains follows, all from one sample in a study of shared T cell receptors in the human thymus. Using immunoSEQ multiplex PCR, the repertoire was profiled, and TCRdb retains in-frame clones only, with some absent. This table has 540,000 or so clones, around 82% appearing once. These data also formed part of another study, on human thymus T cells.

The sample taken for sequencing was thymocytes. These receptors were taken from a boy less than two years old with a congenital heart defect. Each CDR3 is given with its conserved first and last residue.

j_call	v_call	cdr3_aa
TRBJ2-7	TRBV28	CASSPGRYEQYF
TRBJ2-7	TRBV9	CASSCQRLANLYEQYF
TRBJ2-7	TRBV30	CAWKLGQTYEQYF
TRBJ2-1	TRBV14	CASSHPDRGNEQFF
TRBJ2-7	TRBV19	CASSIRGRERHEQYF
-	TRBV5-1	CASSPLLAGGPYEQYF
TRBJ2-7	TRBV14	CASSLGQERFEQYF
TRBJ2-3	TRBV4-1	CASSQDQGNSGRRTDTQYF
TRBJ1-1	TRBV29-1	CSVPVGGLNTEAFF
TRBJ1-5	TRBV4-1	CASSHPGTGGFGQPQHF
TRBJ1-1	TRBV30	CAWSQAAPGVMNTEAFF
TRBJ2-7	TRBV11-2	CASSPDRWGVYEQYF
TRBJ1-2	TRBV7-2	CASSPGQARGYTF
TRBJ2-1	TRBV7-7	CASRTGTGGAERNNEQFF
TRBJ2-1	TRBV20-1	CSAPLDLGQFF
TRBJ2-1	TRBV4-3	CASSQKPGTHYNEQFF
TRBJ2-1	TRBV4-3	CASNDGEGLHNEQFF
TRBJ2-1	TRBV25-1	CASTAGESYNEQFF
TRBJ2-7	TRBV6-4	CASMGSGGTYEQYF
TRBJ1-5	TRBV10-1	CASSPTGNQPQHF